The rows below give T cell receptor beta chains drawn from one sample of a study of CD8 T cells in Susac syndrome. TCRdb itself ran the immunoSEQ multiplex PCR reads through MiXCR, one entry per CDR3 protein. The table records about 130,000 distinct CDR3 sequences, about 94% of them present only once. Sequenced input: CD8+ T cells from PBMCs. All receptors derive from a human donor with Susac syndrome. CDR3s include the opening cysteine and the closing phenylalanine or tryptophan. A D gene is named only where the DNA matches it firmly. Rows give clone size only sometimes, using once, few, many, or a class for an expanded clone.

CASSPTRGDQETQYF,TGTGCCAGCAGCCCCACCAGGGGGGACCAAGAGACCCAGTACTTC,TRBJ2-5,.,TRBV7-9,.
CSARELKPGLAETYEQYF,TGCAGTGCTAGGGAACTCAAACCGGGACTAGCGGAAACCTACGAGCAGTACTTC,TRBJ2-7,TRBD2,TRBV20-1,.
CSARDGPGGGYEQYF,TGCAGTGCTAGAGATGGCCCGGGGGGAGGGTACGAGCAGTACTTC,TRBJ2-7,TRBD2,TRBV20-1,.
CAISEWGSTDTQYF,TGTGCCATCAGTGAGTGGGGGTCCACAGATACGCAGTATTTT,TRBJ2-3,.,TRBV10-3,.
CASSQKTSVQDTQYF,TGTGCCAGCAGCCAGAAGACTAGCGTCCAGGATACGCAGTATTTT,TRBJ2-3,TRBD2,TRBV7-8,.
CAWSVFGGSYEQYF,TGTGCCTGGAGTGTTTTCGGGGGGTCCTACGAGCAGTACTTC,TRBJ2-7,TRBD2,TRBV30,.
CATSEEHRDEQFF,TGTGCCACCAGTGAGGAACATAGAGATGAGCAGTTCTTC,TRBJ2-1,.,TRBV24-1,.
CSVETGDDQPQHF,TGCAGCGTGGAGACAGGGGATGATCAGCCCCAGCATTTT,TRBJ1-5,TRBD1,TRBV29-1,.
CASSLSGAGVSTDTQYF,TGTGCCAGCAGCCTAAGCGGAGCGGGAGTTAGCACAGATACGCAGTATTTT,TRBJ2-3,TRBD2,TRBV11-3,.
CASSSGGGDFPLTDTQYF,TGTGCCAGTAGCTCAGGAGGGGGGGACTTTCCCCTCACAGATACGCAGTATTTT,TRBJ2-3,.,TRBV19,.
CSAGRVREKLFF,TGCAGCGCCGGGAGGGTGAGGGAAAAACTGTTTTTT,TRBJ1-4,.,TRBV29-1,.
CASSVGRGPPYEQYF,TGTGCCAGCAGCGTAGGGAGGGGTCCTCCCTACGAGCAGTACTTC,TRBJ2-7,.,TRBV9,.
CASSHGAKTGFNEQFF,TGCGCCAGCAGCCATGGGGCCAAAACGGGGTTTAATGAGCAGTTCTTC,TRBJ2-1,.,TRBV4-1,once
CASSRGQPQHF,TGTGCCAGCAGCAGAGGTCAGCCCCAGCATTTT,TRBJ1-5,.,TRBV21-1,.
CASSLGVGNQPQHF,TGTGCCAGCAGCTTAGGGGTAGGCAATCAGCCCCAGCATTTT,TRBJ1-5,.,TRBV7-9,.
CASISGNTEAFF,TGCGCCAGCATCTCCGGCAACACTGAAGCTTTCTTT,TRBJ1-1,.,TRBV5-1,.
CSAPGGRSYNEQFF,TGCAGTGCTCCCGGCGGGAGATCCTACAATGAGCAGTTCTTC,TRBJ2-1,TRBD2,TRBV20-1,.
CASSHSGPPSGRWAYEQYF,TGTGCCAGCAGCCACTCCGGCCCCCCTAGCGGGAGATGGGCCTACGAGCAGTACTTC,TRBJ2-7,TRBD2,TRBV3-1,.
CASSRTGNTGELFF,TGTGCCAGCTCTCGGACAGGGAACACCGGGGAGCTGTTTTTT,TRBJ2-2,TRBD1,TRBV18,few
CASSLEGEETQYF,TGTGCCAGCAGTTTAGAGGGGGAAGAGACCCAGTACTTC,TRBJ2-5,.,TRBV28,.
CASSPRGPLHYEQYF,TGTGCCAGCTCACCTAGGGGGCCCCTCCACTACGAGCAGTACTTC,TRBJ2-7,TRBD1,TRBV18,.
CASSRGQGVSTEAFF,TGTGCCAGCAGCAGAGGACAGGGGGTGAGCACTGAAGCTTTCTTT,TRBJ1-1,TRBD1,TRBV7-9,.
CASSYAGGNQPQHF,TGTGCCAGCAGTTACGCCGGAGGGAATCAGCCCCAGCATTTT,TRBJ1-5,.,TRBV28,.
CATSRDRAGSIDTEAFF,TGTGCCACCAGCAGAGATCGTGCAGGGAGCATCGACACTGAAGCTTTCTTT,TRBJ1-1,.,TRBV15,.
CASSLAGEVTYEQYF,TGTGCCAGCAGCTTAGCGGGGGAGGTAACCTACGAGCAGTACTTC,TRBJ2-7,.,TRBV7-9,.
CASSLGGGMDTANTGELFF,TGTGCCAGCAGCTTAGGGGGGGGAATGGACACCGCGAACACCGGGGAGCTGTTTTTT,TRBJ2-2,.,TRBV13,.
CASSLAAITYEQYF,TGCGCCAGCAGCTTGGCTGCCATTACCTACGAGCAGTACTTC,TRBJ2-7,.,TRBV5-1,.
CASSIDGANVLTF,TGTGCCAGTAGTATAGATGGGGCCAACGTCCTGACTTTC,TRBJ2-6,.,TRBV19,once
CASSLGGDRETQYF,TGTGCCAGCAGCTTAGGCGGCGATCGAGAGACCCAGTACTTC,TRBJ2-5,.,TRBV7-3,.
CASSPTGFGNTIYF,TGTGCCAGCAGTCCGACAGGGTTTGGAAACACCATATATTTT,TRBJ1-3,TRBD1,TRBV12-3/TRBV12-4,.
CASSPGTGWDEQYF,TGCGCCAGCAGCCCCGGGACTGGCTGGGACGAGCAGTACTTC,TRBJ2-7,.,TRBV4-1,.
CASSFPASGRGEQFF,TGTGCCAGCAGCTTTCCGGCTAGCGGGAGGGGTGAGCAGTTCTTC,TRBJ2-1,TRBD2,TRBV7-9,.
CASSQSDRNYEQYF,TGTGCCAGCAGCCAGTCGGACAGGAACTACGAGCAGTACTTC,TRBJ2-7,TRBD1,TRBV4-2,.
CASSPGLAVTDTQYF,TGTGCCAGCAGTCCGGGACTAGCGGTCACAGATACGCAGTATTTT,TRBJ2-3,TRBD2,TRBV6-4,few
CASSYVGQGKTEAFF,TGTGCCAGCAGCTACGTGGGACAGGGAAAAACTGAAGCTTTCTTT,TRBJ1-1,TRBD1,TRBV6-5,.
CSVEDRELTADTQYF,TGCAGCGTTGAAGATAGGGAACTAACCGCAGATACGCAGTATTTT,TRBJ2-3,.,TRBV29-1,.
CASSTTDYEQYF,TGTGCCAGCTCAACGACTGACTACGAGCAGTACTTC,TRBJ2-7,.,TRBV18,once
CASSLGVNTEAFF,TGTGCCAGCAGTTTAGGGGTGAACACTGAAGCTTTCTTT,TRBJ1-1,.,TRBV12-3/TRBV12-4,.
CASSFLDNQETQYF,TGTGCCAGCAGTTTTCTCGACAACCAAGAGACCCAGTACTTC,TRBJ2-5,.,TRBV12-3/TRBV12-4,.
CASSQVGSGDYEQYF,TGTGCCAGCAGCCAAGTGGGGTCAGGGGACTACGAGCAGTACTTC,TRBJ2-7,.,TRBV3-1,.
CASSLRHEQYF,TGTGCCAGCAGCCTGAGGCACGAGCAGTACTTC,TRBJ2-7,.,TRBV7-6,.
CASSVSGGYTF,TGTGCCAGCAGTGTCAGTGGGGGCTACACCTTC,TRBJ1-2,.,TRBV12-3/TRBV12-4,.
CASSGGTSVLKETQYF,TGTGCCAGCAGCGGTGGGACTAGCGTGCTTAAAGAGACCCAGTACTTC,TRBJ2-5,TRBD2,TRBV9,once
CASSPSGTGVSSAGELFF,TGCGCCAGCAGCCCCAGTGGGACAGGGGTGTCTTCCGCCGGGGAGCTGTTTTTT,TRBJ2-2,TRBD1,TRBV4-3,.
CSVGGTGGSGELFF,TGCAGCGTTGGAGGGACAGGGGGCAGCGGGGAGCTGTTTTTT,TRBJ2-2,TRBD1,TRBV29-1,.
CASSQAGTRSLGEQYF,TGCGCCAGCAGCCAAGCCGGGACACGGAGCCTCGGGGAGCAGTACTTC,TRBJ2-7,.,TRBV4-3,.
CSARVLQGAAYEQYF,TGCAGTGCTAGAGTACTACAGGGTGCAGCCTACGAGCAGTACTTC,TRBJ2-7,.,TRBV20-1,.
CAAFGRGMGNEQFF,TGTGCCGCTTTCGGCAGGGGGATGGGGAATGAGCAGTTCTTC,TRBJ2-1,TRBD1,TRBV12-3/TRBV12-4,.
CSARQGGTEEAFF,TGCAGTGCTCGACAGGGGGGTACCGAAGAAGCTTTCTTT,TRBJ1-1,TRBD1,TRBV20-1,.
CSVEELVRGRLGYTF,TGCAGCGTTGAAGAATTGGTCAGGGGGCGGCTTGGCTACACCTTC,TRBJ1-2,TRBD1,TRBV29-1,.
CASSVGVVGAWEQFF,TGTGCCAGCAGCGTAGGAGTGGTGGGGGCCTGGGAGCAGTTCTTC,TRBJ2-1,.,TRBV9,.
CASSYPALDTLPSYEQYF,TGTGCCAGCAGTTACCCAGCTCTGGACACGTTACCCTCCTACGAGCAGTACTTC,TRBJ2-7,.,TRBV6-2/TRBV6-3,once
CASSPGRNRVTEAFF,TGCGCCAGCAGCCCTGGTCGGAACAGGGTTACTGAAGCTTTCTTT,TRBJ1-1,.,TRBV4-1,.